The 4 T cell receptor beta chains in this list originate from one sample, sequenced in a study of neoadjuvant anti-PD-1 for oral cavity cancer. The time point: after neoadjuvant nivolumab, at surgical resection. Assay: immunoSEQ multiplex PCR; the TCRdb copy retains only in-frame clones and omits some. The repertoire holds roughly 13,000 clones, with 55% to 75% as singletons. This sample comprised PBMCs, obtained after nivolumab (anti-PD-1) treatment. These receptors originate from a person aged 40-85 years with oral cavity squamous cell carcinoma.

The genes are TRBV4-2 and TRBJ2-3, with D possibly TRBD2 on 5 matching bases. Trimming removed 0 bases from V and 1 base from J, with 5 bases in between. Germline lookup yields CDR1 LGHNA and CDR2 YNFKEQ. The CDR3 length is 14 residues. CDR3 DNA sequence: TGTGCCAGCAGCCAAGATAGCGGCACAGATACGCAGTATTTT. Translating gives CASSQDSGTDTQYF.

The genes are TRBV19 and TRBJ1-4, with 8 bases identical to TRBD1. The trim removed 6 bases at V and 5 bases at J, leaving 11 bases unmatched. The CDR3 is made up of 16 amino acids. From germline, CDR1 is LNHDA and CDR2 SQIVND (reference sequence). This CDR3 reads CASSDLQGGKNEKLFF. In DNA form, the CDR3 reads TGTGCCAGTAGCGACCTACAGGGGGGAAAGAATGAAAAACTGTTTTTT.

This clone showed up just a few times. The chain links TRBV2 to TRBJ2-2; D is ambiguous. CDR3 length: 11 residues. Deletions cut 7 bases from V and 7 bases from J, with 7 bases between. In germline, CDR1 is SNHLY, CDR2 FYNNEI. This CDR3 is CASMRNGELFF. The CDR3 DNA reads as TGTGCCAGCATGCGAAACGGGGAGCTGTTTTTT.

The chain employs TRBV7-8 and TRBJ2-3, with 10 bases aligning to TRBD2. The CDR3 is made up of 16 amino acids. Germline V gives CDR1 SGHVS, CDR2 FQNEAQ. The ends lost 5 bases at V and 1 base at J; junction bases unmatched: 6. The CDR3 here is CASSLGLALGTDTQYF. The DNA for the CDR3 is TGTGCCAGCAGCCTGGGACTAGCGTTAGGCACAGATACGCAGTATTTT.